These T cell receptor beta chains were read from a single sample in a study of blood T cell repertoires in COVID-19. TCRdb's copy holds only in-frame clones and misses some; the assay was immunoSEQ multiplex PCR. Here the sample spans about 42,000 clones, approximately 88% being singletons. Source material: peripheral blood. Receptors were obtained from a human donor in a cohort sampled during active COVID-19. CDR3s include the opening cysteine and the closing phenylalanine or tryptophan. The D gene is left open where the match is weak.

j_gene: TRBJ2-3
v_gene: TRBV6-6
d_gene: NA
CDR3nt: TGTGCCAGCAGTCCCGGGCAGGGGCTTTCAGCGGCAGATACGCAGTATTTT
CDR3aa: CASSPGQGLSAADTQYF

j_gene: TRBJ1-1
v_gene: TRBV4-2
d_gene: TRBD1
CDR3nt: TGTGCCAGCAGCCAAGATAAGTGGGAGGACAGGGTCACTGAAGCTTTCTTT
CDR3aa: CASSQDKWEDRVTEAFF

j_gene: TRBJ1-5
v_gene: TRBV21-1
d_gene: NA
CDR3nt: TGTGCCAGTGATCAGGGAAGCAATCAGCCCCAGCATTTT
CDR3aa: CASDQGSNQPQHF

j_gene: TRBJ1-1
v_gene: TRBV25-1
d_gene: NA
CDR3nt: TGTGCCAGCATATGTTTGTCCAGGGAGGAGGTGAGGAACACTGAAGCTTTCTTT
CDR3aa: CASICLSREEVRNTEAFF

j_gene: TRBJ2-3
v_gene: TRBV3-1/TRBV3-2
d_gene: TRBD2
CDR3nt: TGTGCCAGCAGCCCGACTAGCGGGGGGCCCACAGATACGCAGTATTTT
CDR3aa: CASSPTSGGPTDTQYF

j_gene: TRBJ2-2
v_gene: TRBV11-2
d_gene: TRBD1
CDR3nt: TGTGCCAGCAGCTCCCCCCTCGGACAGGGTAACGGGGAGCTGTTTTTT
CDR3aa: CASSSPLGQGNGELFF

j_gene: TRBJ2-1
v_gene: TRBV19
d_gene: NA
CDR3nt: TGTGCCAGTAGTTTAGATCGTGCGAAAAGCTCCTACAATGAGCAGTTCTTC
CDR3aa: CASSLDRAKSSYNEQFF

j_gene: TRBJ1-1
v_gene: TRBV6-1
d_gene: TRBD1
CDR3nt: TGTGCCAGCAGTGAATTGACAGGGCGGAACACTGAAGCTTTCTTT
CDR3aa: CASSELTGRNTEAFF

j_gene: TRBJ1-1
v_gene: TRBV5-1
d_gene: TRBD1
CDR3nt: TGCGCCAGCTATTTTTTACCAGGGGGTCTGAACACTGAAGCTTTCTTT
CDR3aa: CASYFLPGGLNTEAFF

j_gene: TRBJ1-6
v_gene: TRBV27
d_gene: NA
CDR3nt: TGTGCCAGCAGTTATACAGGGACTAATTCACCCCTCCACTTT
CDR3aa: CASSYTGTNSPLHF

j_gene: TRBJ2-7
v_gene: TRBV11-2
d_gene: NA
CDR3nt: TGTGCCAGCAGCCGGACAGTTTACGAGCAGTACTTC
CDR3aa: CASSRTVYEQYF

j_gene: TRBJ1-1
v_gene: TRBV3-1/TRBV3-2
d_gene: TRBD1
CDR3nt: TGTGCCAGCAGCCCTCGGGACAGTTTCACTGAAGCTTTCTTT
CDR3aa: CASSPRDSFTEAFF

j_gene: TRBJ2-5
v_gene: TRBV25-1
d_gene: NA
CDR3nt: TGTGCCAGCAGTGAAATCGCGGCAGGGGTATGGGAGACCCAGTACTTC
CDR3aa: CASSEIAAGVWETQYF